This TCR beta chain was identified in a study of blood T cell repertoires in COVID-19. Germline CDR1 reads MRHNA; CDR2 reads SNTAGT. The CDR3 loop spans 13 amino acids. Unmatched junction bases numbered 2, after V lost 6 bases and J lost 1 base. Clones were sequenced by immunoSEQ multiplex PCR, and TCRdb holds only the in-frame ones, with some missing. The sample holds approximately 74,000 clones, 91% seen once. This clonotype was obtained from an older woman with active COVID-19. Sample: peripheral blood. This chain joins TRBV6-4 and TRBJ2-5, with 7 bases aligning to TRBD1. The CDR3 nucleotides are TGTGCCAGCAGCCGGGACAGCCAAGAGACCCAGTACTTC. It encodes CASSRDSQETQYF.